Described below is a single TCR beta chain sequence and its context. Its antigen is currently unknown. Clones were read by immunoSEQ multiplex PCR, and TCRdb kept only the in-frame ones, dropping some. The sample gives approximately 11,000 clones, approximately 89% of which show up once; under 3.5% is in the top ten. The CDR3 totals 16 residues. The ends lost 0 bases at V and 5 bases at J; junction bases unmatched: 8. The sample belongs to a study of graft-versus-host responses after intestinal transplantation. Study-wide background: Recipients across the board were started on anti-thymocyte globulin induction, then kept on tacrolimus and steroids for around three years. General observations from the study: Peak circulating GvH clone levels were associated with early post-transplant HvG declines. The recipient marrow held GvH clones, and some of them showed up first in ileum or blood.

Regarding time point: postoperative day 105 after intestinal transplantation (dayNNNN = postoperative day). This rearrangement joins TRBV5-3 to TRBJ2-1, with 7 positions matching TRBD1. TRBV5-3 is annotated as an ORF whose role is uncertain. Here the sequenced sample was PBMCs, taken 105 days after intestinal transplantation. The clonotype was recovered from a human patient who received an intestinal transplant, so some T cells may come from the graft donor. The CDR3 loop is CARSLVGQPTNNEQFF. DNA for the CDR3: TGTGCCAGAAGCTTGGTGGGACAGCCGACCAACAATGAGCAGTTCTTC.